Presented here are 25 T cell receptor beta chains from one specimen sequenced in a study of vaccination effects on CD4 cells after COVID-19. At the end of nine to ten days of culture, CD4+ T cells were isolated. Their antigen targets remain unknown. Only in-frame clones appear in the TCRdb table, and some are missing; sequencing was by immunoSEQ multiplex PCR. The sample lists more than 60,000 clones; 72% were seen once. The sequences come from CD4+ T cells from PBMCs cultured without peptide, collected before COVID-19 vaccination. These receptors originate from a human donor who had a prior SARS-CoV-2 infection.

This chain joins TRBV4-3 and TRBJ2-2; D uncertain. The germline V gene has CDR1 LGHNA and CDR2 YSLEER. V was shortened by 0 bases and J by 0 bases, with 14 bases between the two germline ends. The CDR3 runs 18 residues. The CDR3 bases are TGCGCCAGCAGCCAAGAAAGCCCCGGCAGCGCGAACACCGGGGAGCTGTTTTTT. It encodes CASSQESPGSANTGELFF.

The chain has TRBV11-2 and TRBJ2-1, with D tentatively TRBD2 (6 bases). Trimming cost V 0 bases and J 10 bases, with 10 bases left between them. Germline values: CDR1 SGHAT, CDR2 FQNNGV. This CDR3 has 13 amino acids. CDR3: CASSLDRLAEQFF. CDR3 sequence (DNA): TGTGCCAGCAGCTTAGATCGTCTAGCGGAGCAGTTCTTC.

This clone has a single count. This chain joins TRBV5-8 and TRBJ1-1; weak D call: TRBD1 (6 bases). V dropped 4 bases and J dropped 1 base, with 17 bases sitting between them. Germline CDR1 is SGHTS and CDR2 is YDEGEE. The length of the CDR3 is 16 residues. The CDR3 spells CASSHRVGFRNTEAFF. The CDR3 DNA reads TGTGCCAGCAGCCACAGGGTTGGTTTTAGGAACACTGAAGCTTTCTTT.

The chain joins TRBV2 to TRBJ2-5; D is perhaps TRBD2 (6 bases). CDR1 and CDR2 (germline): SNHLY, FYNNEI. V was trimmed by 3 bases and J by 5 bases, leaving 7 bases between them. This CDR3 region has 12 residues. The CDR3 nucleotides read TGTGCCAGCAGTGAGGAGGGGGAGACCCAGTACTTC. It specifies CASSEEGETQYF.

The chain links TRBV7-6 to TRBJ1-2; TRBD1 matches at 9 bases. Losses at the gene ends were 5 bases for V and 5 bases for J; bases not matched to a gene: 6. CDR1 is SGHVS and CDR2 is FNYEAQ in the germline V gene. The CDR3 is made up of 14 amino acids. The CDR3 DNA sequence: TGTGCCAGCAGCGAAGGGGGACAGGGTTATGGCTACACCTTC. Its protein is CASSEGGQGYGYTF.

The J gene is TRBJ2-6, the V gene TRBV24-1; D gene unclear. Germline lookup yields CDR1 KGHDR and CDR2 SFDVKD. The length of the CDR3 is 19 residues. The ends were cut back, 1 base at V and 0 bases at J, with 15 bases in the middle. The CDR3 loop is CATSDLAPDWVSGANVLTF. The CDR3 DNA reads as TGTGCCACCAGTGATTTAGCCCCCGACTGGGTCTCTGGGGCCAACGTCCTGACTTTC.

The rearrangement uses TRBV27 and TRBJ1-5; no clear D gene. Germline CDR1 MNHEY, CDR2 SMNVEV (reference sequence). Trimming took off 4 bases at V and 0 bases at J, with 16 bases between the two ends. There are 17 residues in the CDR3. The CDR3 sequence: CASSYRYKGYSNQPQHF. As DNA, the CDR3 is TGTGCCAGCAGTTACAGATATAAGGGATATAGCAATCAGCCCCAGCATTTT.

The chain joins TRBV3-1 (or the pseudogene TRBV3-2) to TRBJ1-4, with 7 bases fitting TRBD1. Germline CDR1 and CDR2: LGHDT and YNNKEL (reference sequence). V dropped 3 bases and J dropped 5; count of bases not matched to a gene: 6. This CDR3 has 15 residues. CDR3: CASSHLDRTNEKLFF. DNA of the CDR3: TGTGCCAGCAGCCACCTGGACAGGACAAATGAAAAACTGTTTTTT.

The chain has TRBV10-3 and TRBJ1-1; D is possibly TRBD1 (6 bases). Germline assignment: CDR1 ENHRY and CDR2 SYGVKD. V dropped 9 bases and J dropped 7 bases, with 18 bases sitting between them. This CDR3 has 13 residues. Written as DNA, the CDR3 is TGTGCCATAATGGACAGTCCATACTTTGAAGCTTTCTTT. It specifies CAIMDSPYFEAFF.

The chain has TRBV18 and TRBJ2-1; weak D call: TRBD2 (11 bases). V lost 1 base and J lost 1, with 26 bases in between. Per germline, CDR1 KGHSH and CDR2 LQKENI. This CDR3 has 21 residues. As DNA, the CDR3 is TGTGCCAGCTCACCACGGGGGACAGGGGCTACTAGCGGGAGTTCCTACAATGAGCAGTTCTTC. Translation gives CASSPRGTGATSGSSYNEQFF.

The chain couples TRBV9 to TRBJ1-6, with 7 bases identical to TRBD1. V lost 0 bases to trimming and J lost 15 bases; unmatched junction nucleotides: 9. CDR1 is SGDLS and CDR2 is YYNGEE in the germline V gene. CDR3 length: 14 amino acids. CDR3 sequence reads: CASSVAPDRTLLHF. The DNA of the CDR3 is TGTGCCAGCAGCGTAGCGCCGGACAGGACCCTCCTCCACTTT.

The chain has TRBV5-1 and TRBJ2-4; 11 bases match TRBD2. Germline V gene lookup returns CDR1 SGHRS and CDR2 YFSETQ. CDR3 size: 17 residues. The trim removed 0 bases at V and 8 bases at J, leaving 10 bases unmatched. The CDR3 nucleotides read TGCGCCAGCAGCTTGGCTAGCGGGGGGATAAGAGCAGACATTCAGTACTTC. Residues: CASSLASGGIRADIQYF.

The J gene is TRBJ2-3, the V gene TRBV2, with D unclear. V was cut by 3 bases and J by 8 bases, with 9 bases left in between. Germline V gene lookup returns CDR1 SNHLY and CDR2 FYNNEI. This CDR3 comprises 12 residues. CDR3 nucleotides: TGTGCCAGCAGTGATAGAGGCGGTACGCAGTATTTT. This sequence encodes CASSDRGGTQYF.

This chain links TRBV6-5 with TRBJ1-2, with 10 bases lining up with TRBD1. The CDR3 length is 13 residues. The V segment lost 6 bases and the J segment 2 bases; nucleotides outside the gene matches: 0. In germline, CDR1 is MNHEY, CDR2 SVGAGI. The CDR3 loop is CASRGQGNYGYTF. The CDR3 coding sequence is TGTGCCAGCAGGGGACAGGGGAACTATGGCTACACCTTC.

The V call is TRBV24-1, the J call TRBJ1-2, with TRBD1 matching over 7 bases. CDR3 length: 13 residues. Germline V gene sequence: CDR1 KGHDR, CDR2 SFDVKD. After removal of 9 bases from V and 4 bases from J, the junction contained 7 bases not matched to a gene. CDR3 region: CATSRDRTYGYTF. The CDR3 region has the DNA TGTGCCACCTCTCGGGACAGAACCTATGGCTACACCTTC.

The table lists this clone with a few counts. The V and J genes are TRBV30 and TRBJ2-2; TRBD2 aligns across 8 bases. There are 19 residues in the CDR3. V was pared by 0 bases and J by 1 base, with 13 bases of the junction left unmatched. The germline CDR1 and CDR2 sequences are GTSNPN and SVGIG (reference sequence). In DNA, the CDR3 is TGTGCCTGGAGTGTATTGCGGATCGGGAGGGCGGGGAACACCGGGGAGCTGTTTTTT. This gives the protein CAWSVLRIGRAGNTGELFF.

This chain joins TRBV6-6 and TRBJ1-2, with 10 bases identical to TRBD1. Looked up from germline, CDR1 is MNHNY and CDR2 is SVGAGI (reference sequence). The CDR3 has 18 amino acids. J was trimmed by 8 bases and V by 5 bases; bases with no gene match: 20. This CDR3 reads CASSRRQTRTGGGRGYTF. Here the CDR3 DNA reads TGTGCCAGCAGTCGCAGGCAGACCCGGACAGGGGGTGGAAGGGGCTACACCTTC.

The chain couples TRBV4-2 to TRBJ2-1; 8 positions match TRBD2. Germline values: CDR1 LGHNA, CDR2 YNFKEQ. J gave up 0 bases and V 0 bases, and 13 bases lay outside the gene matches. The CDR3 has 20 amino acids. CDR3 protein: CASSQDSGSARMSSYNEQFF. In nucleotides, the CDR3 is TGTGCCAGCAGCCAAGACAGCGGGAGTGCCCGGATGAGCTCCTACAATGAGCAGTTCTTC.

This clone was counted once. The CDR3 DNA follows: TGTGCCACCGGTGGAAGTTGGGCCTACAATGAGCAGTTCTTC. This translates into CATGGSWAYNEQFF. This rearrangement joins TRBV2 to TRBJ2-1, with D unclear. CDR1 and CDR2 from the germline V gene are SNHLY and FYNNEI. The CDR3 runs to 14 residues. The ends were cut back, 10 bases at V and 2 bases at J, with 15 bases in the middle.

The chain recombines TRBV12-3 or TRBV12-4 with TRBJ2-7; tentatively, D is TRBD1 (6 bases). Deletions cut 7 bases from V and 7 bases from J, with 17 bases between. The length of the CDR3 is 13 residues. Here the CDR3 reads CASISADSGEQYF. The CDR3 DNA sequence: TGTGCCAGCATATCGGCGGACAGTGGAGAGCAGTACTTC.

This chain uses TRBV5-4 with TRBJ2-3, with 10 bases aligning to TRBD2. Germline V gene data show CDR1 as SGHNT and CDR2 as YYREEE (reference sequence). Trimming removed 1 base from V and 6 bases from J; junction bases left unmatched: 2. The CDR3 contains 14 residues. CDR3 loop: CASSLMTSGDTQYF. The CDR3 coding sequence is TGTGCCAGCAGCTTGATGACTAGCGGGGATACGCAGTATTTT.

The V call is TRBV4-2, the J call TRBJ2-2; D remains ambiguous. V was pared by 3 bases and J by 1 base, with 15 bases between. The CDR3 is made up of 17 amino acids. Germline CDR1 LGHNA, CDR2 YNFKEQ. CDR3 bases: TGTGCCAGCAGCCAGGGTCTACGGTCGCGGAACACCGGGGAGCTGTTTTTT. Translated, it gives CASSQGLRSRNTGELFF.

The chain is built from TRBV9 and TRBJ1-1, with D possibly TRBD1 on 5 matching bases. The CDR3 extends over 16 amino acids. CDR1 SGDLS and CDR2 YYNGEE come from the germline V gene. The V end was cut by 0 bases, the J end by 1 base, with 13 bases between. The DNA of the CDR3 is TGTGCCAGCAGCGTAGGTGAGACAGAGTCGAACACTGAAGCTTTCTTT. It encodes CASSVGETESNTEAFF.

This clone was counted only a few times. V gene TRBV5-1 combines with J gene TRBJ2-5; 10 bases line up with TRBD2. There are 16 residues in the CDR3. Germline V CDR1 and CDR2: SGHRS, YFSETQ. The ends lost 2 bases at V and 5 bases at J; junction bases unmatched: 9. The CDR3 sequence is CASSLASGGAGETQYF. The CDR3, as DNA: TGCGCCAGCAGCTTAGCCAGCGGGGGGGCCGGTGAGACCCAGTACTTC.

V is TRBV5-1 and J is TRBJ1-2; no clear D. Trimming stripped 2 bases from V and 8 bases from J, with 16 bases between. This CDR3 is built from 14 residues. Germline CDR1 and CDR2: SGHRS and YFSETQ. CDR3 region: CASSFFRADEGYTF. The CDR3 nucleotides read TGCGCCAGCAGCTTTTTCCGGGCCGACGAGGGCTACACCTTC.